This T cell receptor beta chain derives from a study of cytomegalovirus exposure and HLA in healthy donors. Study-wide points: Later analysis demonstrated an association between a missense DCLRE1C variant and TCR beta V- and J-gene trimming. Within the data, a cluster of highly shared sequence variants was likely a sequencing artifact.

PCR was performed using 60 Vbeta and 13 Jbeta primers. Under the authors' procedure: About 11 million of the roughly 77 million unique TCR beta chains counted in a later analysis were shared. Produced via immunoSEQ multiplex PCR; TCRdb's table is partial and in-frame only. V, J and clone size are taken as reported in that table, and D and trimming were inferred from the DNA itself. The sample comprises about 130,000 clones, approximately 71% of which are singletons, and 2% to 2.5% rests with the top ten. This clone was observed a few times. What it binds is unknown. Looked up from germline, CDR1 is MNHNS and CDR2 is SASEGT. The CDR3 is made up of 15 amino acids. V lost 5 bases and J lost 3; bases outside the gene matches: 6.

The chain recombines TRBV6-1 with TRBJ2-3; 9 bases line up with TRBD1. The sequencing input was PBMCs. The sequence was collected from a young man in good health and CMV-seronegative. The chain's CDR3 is CASSMWTGETDTQYF. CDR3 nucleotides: TGTGCCAGCAGTATGTGGACAGGGGAAACAGATACGCAGTATTTT.